This is a list of T cell receptor beta chains from one sample in a study of T-cell reconstitution after alpha-beta-depleted transplantation in children. TCRdb reprocessed the PCR reads via MiXCR and lists one record per CDR3 protein. The table records a few hundred thousand distinct CDR3 sequences, about 9.3% of them present only once. The sequences come from PBMCs from the stem cell graft donor, collected from the stem cell graft. The receptors were gathered from a human donor who donated a stem cell graft to a child with acute lymphoblastic leukemia. CDR3s include the opening cysteine and the closing phenylalanine or tryptophan. D genes are given only for firm matches. Only part of the rows carry a size: once, few, many, or a class if the clone is expanded.

TRBJ2-3 | NA | NA | TRBV29-1 | CSVDLAPADTQYF | TGCAGCGTTGACCTAGCGCCGGCAGATACGCAGTATTTT
TRBJ2-1 | NA | many | TRBV12-3/TRBV12-4 | CASSSALTYNEQFF | TGTGCCAGCAGTTCAGCGCTAACTTACAATGAGCAGTTCTTC
TRBJ2-7 | TRBD1 | few | TRBV18 | CASSPLRDRAYEQYF | TGTGCCAGCTCACCACTTCGGGACAGGGCCTACGAGCAGTACTTC
TRBJ2-1 | NA | many | TRBV5-1 | CASSLEWRGSYNEQFF | TGCGCCAGCAGCTTGGAATGGCGGGGCTCCTACAATGAGCAGTTCTTC
TRBJ2-6 | NA | few | TRBV7-9 | CASSLGLGGFGANVLTF | TGTGCCAGCAGCTTAGGCCTGGGCGGTTTTGGGGCCAACGTCCTGACTTTC
TRBJ2-7 | TRBD2 | many | TRBV28 | CASSGLAGRVYEQYF | TGTGCCAGCAGTGGACTAGCGGGACGGGTTTACGAGCAGTACTTC
TRBJ1-2 | NA | many | TRBV27 | CASRSRGFGYTF | TGTGCCAGCAGAAGCAGGGGTTTCGGCTACACCTTC
TRBJ1-2 | TRBD1 | NA | TRBV27 | CASSQHRTGDNGYTF | TGTGCCAGCAGTCAGCACCGGACAGGGGACAATGGCTACACCTTC
TRBJ1-5 | NA | few | TRBV7-2 | CASSHRNGRGGGPQHF | TGTGCCAGCAGCCATAGAAATGGAAGGGGTGGGGGGCCCCAGCATTTT
TRBJ1-1 | NA | many | TRBV7-2 | CASSRMTENTEAFF | TGTGCCAGCAGCCGAATGACAGAGAACACTGAAGCTTTCTTT
TRBJ2-3 | TRBD1 | few | TRBV7-9 | CASSLPSDRGLTQWYF | TGTGCCAGCAGCCTACCCTCTGACAGGGGGCTAACGCAGTGGTATTTT
TRBJ2-3 | NA | few | TRBV7-2 | CASSLAPSYPDTQYF | TGTGCCAGCAGCTTAGCACCCTCATACCCAGATACGCAGTATTTT
TRBJ1-1 | NA | few | TRBV5-8 | CASSLGGEAFF | TGTGCCAGCAGCTTGGGAGGGGAAGCTTTCTTT
TRBJ1-5 | NA | many | TRBV12-3/TRBV12-4 | CASRAGVGNQPQHF | TGTGCCAGCAGGGCAGGGGTAGGCAATCAGCCCCAGCATTTT
TRBJ1-1 | NA | many | TRBV5-1 | CASEPGQTHAEAFF | TGCGCCAGTGAACCTGGACAGACGCACGCTGAAGCTTTCTTT
TRBJ2-1 | NA | NA | TRBV7-9 | CASSSTNARMSYNEQFF | TGTGCCAGCAGCTCCACAAATGCGAGAATGTCCTACAATGAGCAGTTCTTC
TRBJ2-7 | NA | few | TRBV20-1 | CSARLGSSYEQYF | TGCAGTGCTAGGTTAGGGAGCTCCTACGAGCAGTACTTC
TRBJ1-4 | NA | few | TRBV5-5 | CASSRGLSLGGDEKLFF | TGTGCCAGCAGCCGCGGCCTCTCCTTGGGCGGGGATGAAAAACTGTTTTTT
TRBJ2-5 | NA | few | TRBV7-3 | CASSLTLGREETQYF | TGTGCCAGCAGCTTAACGTTGGGCAGGGAAGAGACCCAGTACTTC
TRBJ2-4 | TRBD1 | NA | TRBV7-9 | CASSTGQGYKNIQYF | TGTGCCAGCAGCACCGGACAGGGATACAAAAACATTCAGTACTTC
TRBJ2-1 | TRBD2 | NA | TRBV5-1 | CASSFPKRDIIDEQFF | TGCGCCAGCAGCTTTCCCAAGCGGGATATTATCGATGAGCAGTTCTTC
TRBJ2-5 | TRBD1 | NA | TRBV6-5 | CASSYARGLQETQYF | TGTGCCAGCAGTTACGCCAGGGGGCTACAAGAGACCCAGTACTTC
TRBJ2-4 | NA | NA | TRBV6-2/TRBV6-3 | CASSYGGEGAKNIQYF | TGTGCCAGCAGTTATGGCGGGGAAGGGGCCAAAAACATTCAGTACTTC
TRBJ2-1 | TRBD2 | NA | TRBV4-2 | CASSQDTGGPGEQFF | TGTGCCAGCAGCCAAGATACGGGAGGGCCCGGTGAGCAGTTCTTC
TRBJ1-2 | TRBD1 | NA | TRBV20-1 | CSASSAGQGGRFGYTF | TGCAGTGCTAGCTCAGCGGGACAGGGGGGGCGGTTTGGCTACACCTTC
TRBJ1-2 | NA | few | TRBV2 | CASTLGSRNYGYTF | TGTGCCAGCACCTTGGGGAGTCGGAACTATGGCTACACCTTC
TRBJ2-5 | TRBD1 | few | TRBV9 | CASSPAGTGGLETQYF | TGTGCCAGCAGCCCAGCCGGGACAGGGGGTCTAGAGACCCAGTACTTC
TRBJ2-3 | TRBD2 | NA | TRBV7-8 | CASSLVGSGGTSTDTQYF | TGTGCCAGCAGCTTAGTGGGTAGCGGGGGAACTAGCACAGATACGCAGTATTTT
TRBJ2-3 | NA | many | TRBV5-1 | CASSLDPGSDTQYF | TGCGCCAGCAGCTTGGATCCGGGATCGGATACGCAGTATTTT
TRBJ2-1 | NA | few | TRBV10-3 | CAISESTGAYNEQFF | TGTGCCATCAGTGAGTCGACCGGGGCCTACAATGAGCAGTTCTTC
TRBJ1-1 | TRBD1 | NA | TRBV5-6 | CASSLDLTGNEAFF | TGTGCCAGCAGCTTGGATCTGACAGGGAATGAAGCTTTCTTT
TRBJ1-1 | NA | many | TRBV6-5 | CASSYGGRNTEAFF | TGTGCCAGCAGTTACGGGGGGAGGAACACTGAAGCTTTCTTT
TRBJ2-1 | NA | few | TRBV20-1 | CSARQVSSYNEQFF | TGCAGTGCTAGACAGGTTAGCTCCTACAATGAGCAGTTCTTC
TRBJ2-5 | NA | NA | TRBV20-1 | CSVRDTRQVTETQYF | TGCAGCGTCCGGGACACCCGTCAAGTAACGGAGACCCAGTACTTC
TRBJ1-6 | NA | NA | TRBV29-1 | CSVVWSSGSPLHF | TGCAGCGTTGTATGGTCCTCGGGTTCACCCCTCCACTTT
TRBJ2-7 | NA | many | TRBV5-1 | CASSGLDGTEQYF | TGCGCCAGCAGCGGATTGGACGGAACCGAGCAGTACTTC
TRBJ2-7 | TRBD2 | few | TRBV9 | CASSGPAGESYEQYF | TGTGCCAGCAGCGGGCCGGCGGGAGAGTCCTACGAGCAGTACTTC
TRBJ2-2 | NA | NA | TRBV7-2 | CASTWNTGELFF | TGTGCCAGCACCTGGAACACCGGGGAGCTGTTTTTT
TRBJ1-1 | NA | NA | TRBV12-3/TRBV12-4 | CASSLTYSDSASVMNTEAFF | TGTGCCAGCAGTTTGACCTACTCGGACAGCGCAAGCGTGATGAACACTGAAGCTTTCTTT
TRBJ2-1 | NA | few | TRBV7-3 | CASSTGETGEQFF | TGTGCCAGCAGCACCGGGGAGACAGGCGAGCAGTTCTTC